A single sample is the source of the 19 T cell receptor beta chains below, sequenced in a study of early T cells in non-severe SARS-CoV-2 infection. TCRdb reprocessed the 5' RACE reads via MiXCR and lists one record per CDR3 protein. The profile shows about 34,000 distinct CDR3 sequences, 5% to 7% of them singletons. The sample was whole blood. Receptor source: an adult who was a healthcare worker with PCR-confirmed SARS-CoV-2 infection or an uninfected control (not recorded which).

The gene calls are TRBV6-5 and TRBJ2-3, with 7 bases lining up with TRBD1. The ends lost 0 bases at V and 0 bases at J; junction bases unmatched: 3. CDR1 MNHEY and CDR2 SVGAGI come from the germline V gene. This CDR3 has 16 amino acids. The CDR3 region has the DNA TGTGCCAGCAGTTACTCCGGACAGGTTAGCACAGATACGCAGTATTTT. Its translation: CASSYSGQVSTDTQYF.

In its sample, this clonotype was seen many times. The genes are TRBV27 and TRBJ2-1; 12 bases align to TRBD2. The CDR3 covers 15 residues. V was clipped by 2 bases and J by 9 bases; unmatched bases: 5. CDR1 and CDR2 from the germline V gene are MNHEY and SMNVEV (reference sequence). The CDR3 bases are TGTGCCAGCAGTTTAGCTAGCGGGGGGGTTGGTGAGCAGTTCTTC. Protein sequence: CASSLASGGVGEQFF.

This clonotype was recorded many times. The V and J genes are TRBV27 and TRBJ2-1; 10 bases fit TRBD1. The germline CDR1 and CDR2 sequences are MNHEY and SMNVEV (reference sequence). V dropped 5 bases and J dropped 4; count of bases not matched to a gene: 5. This CDR3 region has 15 residues. The CDR3, as DNA: TGTGCCAGCAGTACTGGACAGGGGGGGTACAATGAGCAGTTCTTC. Its protein product is CASSTGQGGYNEQFF.

At least ten counts were recorded for this clonotype. This CDR3 is missing its conserved last phenylalanine or tryptophan, likely due to a read error. The chain uses TRBV2 and TRBJ1-1, with a weak D call TRBD1 (6 bases). Germline lookup yields CDR1 SNHLY and CDR2 FYNNEI. The CDR3 runs 14 residues. Trimming left V 7 bases short and J 1 base short, with 13 bases between. CDR3 residues: CASKEGHTNTEAFL. CDR3 coding DNA: TGTGCCAGCAAAGAGGGACATACGAACACTGAAGCTTTCCTT.

This clonotype was found a few times. Here the CDR3 DNA reads TGTGCCAGCAGCGTAGGAGTCTCTGGGGCCAACGTCCTGACTTTC. Residues: CASSVGVSGANVLTF. The chain recombines TRBV9 with TRBJ2-6; no firm D call. CDR3 length equals 15 residues. The germline gives CDR1 SGDLS, CDR2 YYNGEE. V was shortened by 0 bases and J by 0 bases, with 4 bases between the two germline ends.

Many counts were recorded for this clonotype. V usage is TRBV20-1 and J usage is TRBJ2-7; no reliable D call. Trimming cost V 6 bases and J 6 bases, with 18 bases left between them. The CDR3 sequence is 13 residues long. Per the germline V gene, CDR1 is DFQATT and CDR2 is SNEGSKA (reference sequence). The CDR3 is CSASLGRRSEQYF. The CDR3 DNA reads as TGCAGTGCCTCCTTAGGACGCCGTTCCGAGCAGTACTTC.

This clonotype was observed a few times. The rearrangement joins TRBV11-2 to TRBJ2-7; D is unclear. Germline CDR1 and CDR2: SGHAT and FQNNGV. The CDR3 is 12 residues long. Trimming stripped 1 base from V and 4 bases from J, with 5 bases between. This chain's CDR3 is CASSLVVYEQYF. In DNA, the CDR3 is TGTGCCAGCAGCTTAGTGGTATACGAGCAGTACTTC.

This clonotype was seen many times. The CDR3 coding sequence is TGTGCCAGCAGCTTGGACAGGAACACCGGGGAGCTGTTTTTT. Its protein product is CASSLDRNTGELFF. This chain connects TRBV5-4 to TRBJ2-2; D is uncertain. This CDR3 region has 14 residues. Trimming removed 0 bases at V and 1 base at J, with 4 bases between. From germline, CDR1 is SGHNT and CDR2 YYREEE (reference sequence). The whole variable domain, filled in from reference TRBV5-4 and TRBJ2-2, reads ETGVTQSPTHLIKTRGQQVTLRCSSQSGHNTVSWYQQALGQGPQFIFQYYREEENGRGNFPPRFSGLQFPNYSSELNVNALELDDSALYLCASSLDRNTGELFFGEGSRLTVL.

This clonotype was found many times. J is TRBJ2-7 and V is TRBV4-3; 7 bases match TRBD2. V was pared by 0 bases and J by 6 bases, with 11 bases of the junction left unmatched. The CDR3 has 16 amino acids. Germline CDR1 LGHNA, CDR2 YSLEER. CDR3 in DNA: TGCGCCAGCAGCCAAGATAGGACTAGTTACCTTGGCGAGCAGTACTTC. Translation: CASSQDRTSYLGEQYF.

The chain recombines TRBV28 with TRBJ2-7; no firm D call. This CDR3 has 11 residues. Germline V CDR1 and CDR2: MDHEN, SYDVKM. The V end was cut by 1 base, the J end by 5 bases, with 3 bases between. The CDR3 DNA sequence: TGTGCCAGCAGTTTATTGAACGAGCAGTACTTC. Its protein is CASSLLNEQYF.

This clonotype was seen ten or more times. The V gene is TRBV3-1, the J gene TRBJ2-2, with D possibly matching TRBD2 (5 bases). The CDR3 consists of 16 residues. The V and J ends lost 0 bases and 6 bases respectively, with 14 bases between them. CDR1 and CDR2 (germline): LGHDT, YNNKEL (reference sequence). This CDR3 reads CASSQDSGRRSGELFF. For the CDR3, the DNA is TGTGCCAGCAGCCAAGATTCGGGTAGGAGGTCCGGGGAGCTGTTTTTT.

This clonotype occurred many times. V is TRBV5-1 and J is TRBJ2-1, with 10 bases that match TRBD1. After removal of 4 bases from V and 6 bases from J, the junction contained 13 bases not matched to a gene. The CDR3 sequence is 17 residues long. Looked up from germline, CDR1 is SGHRS and CDR2 is YFSETQ. The CDR3 region is CASSLLSGTGDPNEQFF. DNA of the CDR3: TGCGCCAGCAGCCTATTATCCGGGACAGGGGACCCCAATGAGCAGTTCTTC.

This CDR3 reads CASSLQPLAGTDTQYF. DNA of the CDR3: TGTGCCAGCAGCTTGCAACCACTAGCGGGCACAGATACGCAGTATTTT. This sequence joins TRBV5-8 and TRBJ2-3; 8 nucleotides match TRBD2. The CDR3 totals 16 residues. Germline CDR1 SGHTS, CDR2 YDEGEE. V dropped 1 base and J dropped 1; count of bases not matched to a gene: 5.

This clonotype was seen many times. This sequence joins TRBV18 and TRBJ2-1, with D possibly TRBD1 on 6 matching bases. Germline CDR1 is KGHSH and CDR2 is LQKENI. The CDR3 has 16 amino acids. The V end was cut by 10 bases, the J end by 0 bases, with 19 bases between. Written as DNA, the CDR3 is TGTGCCACCGCCCAGGGGTCCCCAAGCTCCTACAATGAGCAGTTCTTC. Protein product: CATAQGSPSSYNEQFF.

This clonotype was observed at least ten times. The chain employs TRBV20-1 and TRBJ2-1, with a possible D match to TRBD2 (7 bases). The CDR3 is 17 residues long. CDR1 and CDR2 from the germline V gene are DFQATT and SNEGSKA (reference sequence). Deletions cut 0 bases from V and 4 bases from J, with 19 bases between. DNA for the CDR3: TGCAGTGCTAGAGAGGGGCAGGGGCGGGGACTATACAATGAGCAGTTCTTC. Encoded protein: CSAREGQGRGLYNEQFF.

This clonotype was seen many times. The genes are TRBV7-6 and TRBJ2-2; D gene ambiguous. With 5 bases removed from V and 5 bases from J, the gap between germline ends came to 9 bases. CDR1 and CDR2 from the germline V gene are SGHVS and FNYEAQ. This CDR3 region has 13 residues. The CDR3 reads CASSDGLTGELFF. CDR3 coding DNA: TGTGCCAGCAGCGACGGGCTTACCGGGGAGCTGTTTTTT.

This clonotype was seen repeatedly, ten times or more. The rearrangement links TRBV6-4 to TRBJ1-1, with 8 bases fitting TRBD1. The CDR3 covers 15 residues. Germline CDR1 is MRHNA and CDR2 is SNTAGT. The ends lost 6 bases at V and 1 base at J; junction bases unmatched: 7. CDR3 sequence reads: CASRAQGAGNTEAFF. DNA of the CDR3: TGTGCCAGCAGGGCGCAGGGGGCCGGGAACACTGAAGCTTTCTTT.

This clonotype showed up many times. The chain carries TRBV12-3 or TRBV12-4 and TRBJ2-1; D gene ambiguous. Trimming pared 7 bases from V and 8 bases from J, leaving 12 bases between. The CDR3 extends over 12 amino acids. The CDR3, as DNA: TGTGCCAGCACCCCTGGCGGAGATGAGCAGTTCTTC. This gives the protein CASTPGGDEQFF.

This clonotype was detected ten times or more. The V call is TRBV18, the J call TRBJ2-5; D unclear. V dropped 4 bases and J dropped 2 bases, with 8 bases sitting between them. The V gene's germline CDR1 is KGHSH and CDR2 LQKENI. The CDR3 has 13 residues. The CDR3: CASSLDRQETQYF. CDR3 bases: TGTGCCAGCTCACTGGACCGACAAGAGACCCAGTACTTC.